This T cell receptor (beta chain) was sequenced for a study of shared clonotypes between healthy human individuals. Overall study: Per donor, three plates held CD4 naive cells, three held CD4 memory, two held CD8 naive and one held CD8 memory.

The assay was immunoSEQ multiplex PCR, and TCRdb's table has in-frame clones only and misses some. This sample has about 2.4 million clones, with approximately 92% found just once. The V gene's germline CDR1 is GTSNPN and CDR2 SVGIG (reference sequence). The V segment lost 0 bases and the J segment 8 bases; nucleotides outside the gene matches: 6. The CDR3 runs 15 residues. The chain employs TRBV30 and TRBJ1-6; 8 bases are shared with TRBD1. Sample: naive CD4+ T cells sorted from blood. Subset reported: CD45RA+ positively selected. This clonotype originated in a man aged 18 to 29 in good health. DNA of the CDR3: TGTGCCTGGAGTGTGAGAACAGGGGGTGATTCACCCCTCCACTTT. Protein: CAWSVRTGGDSPLHF.